The clone carrying this T cell receptor beta chain was seen a handful of times. What it binds is not known. Six healthy women, forming three identical twin pairs, donated samples. The sample belongs to a study of identical twins' blood T cells. The study, taken as a whole, reports: Twins shared more top CDR3 clonotypes than unrelated donors did.

V lost 3 bases, J lost 1 base, and 10 bases lay in between. Germline V gene sequence: CDR1 SGHNT, CDR2 YENEEA. The CDR3 consists of 14 residues. TCR cDNA libraries were made from RNA using a previously described, modified protocol. Sample barcodes were added at both library ends during cDNA synthesis. TCRdb reprocessed the 5' RACE reads via MiXCR and lists one record per CDR3 protein. The sample carries hundreds of thousands of distinct CDR3 sequences, approximately 30% recorded once. The TCR comes from a woman between 18 and 49 years old in good health. Input material: PBMCs. The chain has TRBV11-3 and TRBJ2-7, with no clear D. CDR3 nucleotides: TGTGCCAGCAGCTTTGTAAGGCAGTCCTACGAGCAGTACTTC. Encoded protein: CASSFVRQSYEQYF.